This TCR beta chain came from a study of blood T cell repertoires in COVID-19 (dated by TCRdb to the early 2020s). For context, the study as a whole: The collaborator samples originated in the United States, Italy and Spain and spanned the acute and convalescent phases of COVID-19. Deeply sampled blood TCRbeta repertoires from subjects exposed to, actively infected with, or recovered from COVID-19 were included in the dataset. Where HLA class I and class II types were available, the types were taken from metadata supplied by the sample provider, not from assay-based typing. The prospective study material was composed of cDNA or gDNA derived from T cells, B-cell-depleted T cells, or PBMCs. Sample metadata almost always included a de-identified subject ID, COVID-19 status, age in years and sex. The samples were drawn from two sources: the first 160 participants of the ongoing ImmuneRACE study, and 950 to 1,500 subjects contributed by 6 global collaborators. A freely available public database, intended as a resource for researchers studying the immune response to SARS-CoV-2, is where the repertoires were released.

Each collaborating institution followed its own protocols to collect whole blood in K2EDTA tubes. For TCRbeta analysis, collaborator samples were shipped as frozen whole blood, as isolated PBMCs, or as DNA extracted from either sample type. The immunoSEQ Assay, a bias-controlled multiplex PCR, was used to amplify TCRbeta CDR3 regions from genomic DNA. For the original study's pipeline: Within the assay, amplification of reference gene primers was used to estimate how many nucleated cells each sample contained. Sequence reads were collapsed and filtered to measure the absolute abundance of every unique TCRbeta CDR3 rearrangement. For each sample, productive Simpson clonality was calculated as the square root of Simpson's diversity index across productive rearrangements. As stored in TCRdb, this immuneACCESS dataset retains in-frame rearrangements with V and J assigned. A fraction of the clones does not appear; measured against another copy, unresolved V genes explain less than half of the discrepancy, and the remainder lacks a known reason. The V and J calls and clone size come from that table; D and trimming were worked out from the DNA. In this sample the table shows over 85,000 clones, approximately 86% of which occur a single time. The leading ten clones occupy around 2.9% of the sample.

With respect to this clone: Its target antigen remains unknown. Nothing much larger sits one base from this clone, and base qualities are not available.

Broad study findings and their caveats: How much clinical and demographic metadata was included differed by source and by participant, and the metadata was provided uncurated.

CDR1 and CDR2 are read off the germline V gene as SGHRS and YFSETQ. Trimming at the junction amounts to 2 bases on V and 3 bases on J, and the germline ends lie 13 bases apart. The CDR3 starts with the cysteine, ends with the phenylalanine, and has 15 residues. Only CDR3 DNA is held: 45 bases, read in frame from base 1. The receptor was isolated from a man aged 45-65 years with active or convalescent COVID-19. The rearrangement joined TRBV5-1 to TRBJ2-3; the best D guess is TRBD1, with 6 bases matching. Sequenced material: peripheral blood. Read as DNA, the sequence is TGCGCCAGCAGCTTCCCGACAGGTGGAACAGATACGCAGTATTTT. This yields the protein CASSFPTGGTDTQYF.